The 7 T cell receptor beta chains below all came from one sample that was sequenced in a study of beta chain features in type 1 diabetes. The entirety of the isolated RNA underwent reverse transcription, so expressed TCRB transcripts were sequenced. Only in-frame clones appear in the TCRdb table, and some are missing; sequencing was by immunoSEQ multiplex PCR. The sample records under 800,000 clones, roughly a sixth being singletons. Sequenced: naive CD4+ T cells from blood. The receptors derive from a man between 18 and 35 years old in good health.

This chain joins TRBV2 and TRBJ1-3; no definite D call. The V gene's germline CDR1 is SNHLY and CDR2 FYNNEI. Between the trimmed V and J ends, which lost 10 bases and 2 bases, there was a span of 18 bases. The CDR3 length is 15 residues. DNA for the CDR3: TGTGCCATCCTTAAAGTCACCAGTACTGGAAACACCATATATTTT. Amino acid sequence: CAILKVTSTGNTIYF.

The chain links TRBV5-4 to TRBJ2-7; D perhaps matches TRBD2 (5 bases). Germline values: CDR1 SGHNT, CDR2 YYREEE (reference sequence). V lost 4 bases and J 2 bases, leaving 16 bases between the germline ends. This CDR3 has 15 amino acids. CDR3 sequence reads: CASSPRSAVAYEQYF. The CDR3 DNA follows: TGTGCCAGCAGCCCTCGTTCAGCGGTTGCCTACGAGCAGTACTTC.

This clone was counted a few times. The chain couples TRBV7-2 to TRBJ1-5; D might be TRBD1 (6 bases). This CDR3 is 15 amino acids long. Trimming shortened V by 8 bases and J by 0 bases, and 14 bases separated the two germline ends. Per germline, CDR1 SGHTA and CDR2 FQGNSA. In DNA form, the CDR3 reads TGTGCCAGCGGACAGTTCCCTAATAGCAATCAGCCCCAGCATTTT. Protein: CASGQFPNSNQPQHF.

This chain links TRBV4-3 with TRBJ1-1; TRBD1 is a possible D gene (6 bases). The V gene's germline CDR1 is LGHNA and CDR2 YSLEER. The CDR3 contains 18 residues. Trimming cost V 0 bases and J 0 bases, with 17 bases left between them. The CDR3 region has the DNA TGCGCCAGCAGCCAAGAGGGCAGGGGCGTAGGGGTGAACACTGAAGCTTTCTTT. It yields the protein CASSQEGRGVGVNTEAFF.

As regards this clone: Other DNA sequences from this sample encode an identical CDR3 as well. This chain joins TRBV4-2 and TRBJ2-5; D not certain. CDR3 length equals 13 residues. V was trimmed by 0 bases and J by 4 bases, leaving 6 bases between them. Germline CDR1 and CDR2: LGHNA and YNFKEQ. For the CDR3, the DNA is TGTGCCAGCAGCCAAGATAGGCGAGAGACCCAGTACTTC. Amino acid sequence: CASSQDRRETQYF.

This chain connects TRBV29-1 to TRBJ1-2; 8 bases match TRBD1. This CDR3 has 15 amino acids. V gave up 7 bases and J gave up 3 bases; unmatched junction bases: 13. The germline V gene has CDR1 SQVTM and CDR2 ANQGSEA. CDR3 in amino acids: CSALPSTGGDYGYTF. CDR3 sequence (DNA): TGCAGCGCCCTCCCATCAACAGGGGGAGACTATGGCTACACCTTC.

This clone has more than one count but fewer than ten. The chain carries TRBV27 and TRBJ2-7; TRBD1 matches 8 bases. V gave up 8 bases and J gave up 0 bases; unmatched junction bases: 9. Germline V lookup: CDR1 MNHEY, CDR2 SMNVEV (reference sequence). The CDR3 has 15 residues. In DNA, the CDR3 is TGTGCCAGCGGACAGGGCTGGGTAGGCTCCTACGAGCAGTACTTC. It specifies CASGQGWVGSYEQYF.